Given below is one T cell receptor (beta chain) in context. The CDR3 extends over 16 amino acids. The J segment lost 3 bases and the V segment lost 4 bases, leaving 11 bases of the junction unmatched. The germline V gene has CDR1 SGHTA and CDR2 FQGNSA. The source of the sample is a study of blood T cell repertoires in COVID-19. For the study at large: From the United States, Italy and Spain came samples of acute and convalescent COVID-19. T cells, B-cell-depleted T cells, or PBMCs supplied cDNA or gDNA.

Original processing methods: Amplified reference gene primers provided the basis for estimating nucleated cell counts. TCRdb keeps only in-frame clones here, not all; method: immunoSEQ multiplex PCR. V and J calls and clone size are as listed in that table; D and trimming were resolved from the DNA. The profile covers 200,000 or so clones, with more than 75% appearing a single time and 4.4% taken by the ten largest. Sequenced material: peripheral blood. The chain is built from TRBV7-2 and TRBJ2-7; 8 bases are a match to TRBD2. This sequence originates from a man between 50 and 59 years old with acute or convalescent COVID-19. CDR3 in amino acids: CASSSIVAGGGYEQYF. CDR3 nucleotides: TGTGCCAGCAGCTCCATCGTGGCGGGGGGTGGCTACGAGCAGTACTTC.